This TCR beta chain is drawn from a study of blood T cells in healthy people across ages. This CDR3 contains 10 residues. Trimming removed 7 bases at V and 4 bases at J, with 4 bases between. CDR1 is SNHLY, CDR2 FYNNEI, per germline. Using a J-beta primer mix together with a sample-barcoded 5' primer, a second PCR was run for 7 to 11 cycles. TCRdb used MiXCR to reprocess the 5' RACE reads, holding one entry per CDR3 protein. The sample lists about 1.4 million distinct CDR3 sequences; roughly 60% were seen once. The V and J genes are TRBV2 and TRBJ1-2, with no clear D. The receptor was derived from a young man in good health. The sequencing input was blood. The CDR3 protein is CASTPYGYTF. CDR3 DNA: TGTGCCAGCACCCCCTATGGCTACACCTTC.